This TCR beta chain was recorded in a study of regulatory T cells in long-lasting Graves disease. Study-wide points: Persistent disease samples used TRBV28, TRBJ1-2 and TRBJ2-5 preferentially. Thyroid tissue was not studied; only peripheral blood was.

Arm-PCR with iRepertoire HTBI primers amplified the CDR3 regions for these TCR beta libraries. TCRdb passed the multiplex PCR reads through MiXCR, listing each CDR3 protein once. The sample carries over 500,000 distinct CDR3 sequences, about 16% recorded once. Trimming removed 3 bases from V and 5 bases from J, with 6 bases in between. This CDR3 contains 11 residues. Germline V gives CDR1 GTSNPN, CDR2 SVGIG (reference sequence). This clonotype was seen repeatedly, ten times or more. Its antigen remains unknown. Time point noted: newly diagnosed GD, antithyroid drugs for less than 3 months. The TCR library was prepared using RNA isolated from PBMCs. These same data were also listed under a study on T cells in Graves' hyperthyroidism and ophthalmopathy. That work adds: The study excluded patients with uncontrolled infection, other autoimmune disease, pregnancy or lactation. HTBI primers were employed in a first-round RT-PCR of the TCR CDR3.

J is TRBJ2-3 and V is TRBV30; D is unclear. This specimen consisted of peripheral blood mononuclear cells (PBMCs), obtained at new diagnosis, from a patient treated with antithyroid drugs. The clonotype originates from a young man with Graves disease. The CDR3, as DNA: TGTGCCTGGAGGGATGGAGATACGCAGTATTTT. This sequence encodes CAWRDGDTQYF.